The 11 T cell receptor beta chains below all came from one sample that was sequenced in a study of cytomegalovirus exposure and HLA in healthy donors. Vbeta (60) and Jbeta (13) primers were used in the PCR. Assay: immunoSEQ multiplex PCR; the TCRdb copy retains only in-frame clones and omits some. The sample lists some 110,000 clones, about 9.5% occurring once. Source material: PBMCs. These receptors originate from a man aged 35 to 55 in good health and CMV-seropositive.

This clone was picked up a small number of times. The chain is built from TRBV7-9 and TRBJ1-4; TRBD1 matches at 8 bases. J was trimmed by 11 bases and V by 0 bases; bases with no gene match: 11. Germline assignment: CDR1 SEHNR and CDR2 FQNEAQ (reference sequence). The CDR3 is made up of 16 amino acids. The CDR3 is CASSLARRTGKLKLFF. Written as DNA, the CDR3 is TGTGCCAGCAGCTTAGCGCGAAGGACAGGGAAGTTGAAACTGTTTTTT.

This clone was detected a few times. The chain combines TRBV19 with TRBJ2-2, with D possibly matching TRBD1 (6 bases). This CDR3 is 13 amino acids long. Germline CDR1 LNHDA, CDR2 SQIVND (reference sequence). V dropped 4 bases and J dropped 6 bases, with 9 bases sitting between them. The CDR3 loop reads CASSTTGPGELFF. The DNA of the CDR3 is TGTGCCAGTAGTACTACAGGGCCCGGGGAGCTGTTTTTT.

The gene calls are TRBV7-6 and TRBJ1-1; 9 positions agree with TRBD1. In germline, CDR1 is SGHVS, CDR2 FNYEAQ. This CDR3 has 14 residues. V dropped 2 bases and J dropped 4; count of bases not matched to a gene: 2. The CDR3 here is CASSLTDRGTEAFF. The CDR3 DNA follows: TGTGCCAGCAGCTTAACGGACAGGGGCACTGAAGCTTTCTTT.

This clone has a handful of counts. The DNA for the CDR3 is TGTGCCAGCAGCCAAGATATCGTGGGACAGGGGGCTTATGGCTACACCTTC. As protein: CASSQDIVGQGAYGYTF. The V gene is TRBV4-2, the J gene TRBJ1-2; TRBD1 matches at 12 bases. J lost 5 bases, V lost 0 bases, and 7 bases had no gene match. CDR1 is LGHNA and CDR2 is YNFKEQ in the germline V gene. The CDR3 is made up of 17 amino acids.

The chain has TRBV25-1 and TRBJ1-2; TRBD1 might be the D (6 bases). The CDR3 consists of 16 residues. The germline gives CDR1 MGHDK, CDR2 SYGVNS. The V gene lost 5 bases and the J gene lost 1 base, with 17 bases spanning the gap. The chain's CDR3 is CASSQSSGDINYGYTF. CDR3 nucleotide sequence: TGTGCCAGCAGTCAAAGCTCAGGGGACATTAACTATGGCTACACCTTC.

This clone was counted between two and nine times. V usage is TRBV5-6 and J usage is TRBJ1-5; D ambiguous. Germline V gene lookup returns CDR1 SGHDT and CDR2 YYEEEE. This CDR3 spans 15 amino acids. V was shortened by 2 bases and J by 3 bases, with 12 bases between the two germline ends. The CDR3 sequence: CASSFGSQANQPQHF. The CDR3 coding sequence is TGTGCCAGCAGCTTCGGCTCCCAGGCCAATCAGCCCCAGCATTTT.

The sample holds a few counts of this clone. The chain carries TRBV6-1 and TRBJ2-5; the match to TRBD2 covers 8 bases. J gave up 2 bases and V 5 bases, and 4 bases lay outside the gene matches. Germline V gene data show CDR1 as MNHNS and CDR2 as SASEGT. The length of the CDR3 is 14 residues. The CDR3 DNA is TGTGCCAGCAGTCCCACTAGCGGACAAGAGACCCAGTACTTC. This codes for CASSPTSGQETQYF.

The CDR3, as DNA: TGTGCCAGCAGCGCTCCTATGAGCGGAGAGACCCAGTACTTC. It translates to CASSAPMSGETQYF. The chain employs TRBV7-9 and TRBJ2-5; maybe TRBD2 (5 bases). V was clipped by 5 bases and J by 4 bases, with 14 bases between them. The CDR3 totals 14 residues. Germline V gene sequence: CDR1 SEHNR, CDR2 FQNEAQ (reference sequence). Looking up the rest from reference TRBV7-9 and TRBJ2-5 gives the full variable domain: DTGVSQNPRHKITKRGQNVTFRCDPISEHNRLYWYRQTLGQGPEFLTYFQNEAQLEKSRLLSDRFSAERPKGSFSTLEIQRTEQGDSAMYLCASSAPMSGETQYFGPGTRLLVL.

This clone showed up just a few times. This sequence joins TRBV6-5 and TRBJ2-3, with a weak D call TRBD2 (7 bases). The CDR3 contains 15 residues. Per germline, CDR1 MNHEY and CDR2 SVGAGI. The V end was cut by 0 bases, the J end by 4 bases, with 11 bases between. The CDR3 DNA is TGTGCCAGCAGTTACTCGGGGGGGCCCCCAGATACGCAGTATTTT. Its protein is CASSYSGGPPDTQYF.

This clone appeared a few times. The CDR3 DNA is TGTGCCAGCAGTCCAGCGGGGGGGAGCACAGATACGCAGTATTTT. Protein: CASSPAGGSTDTQYF. This chain links TRBV6-5 with TRBJ2-3; 10 nucleotides agree with TRBD2. Germline V gene lookup returns CDR1 MNHEY and CDR2 SVGAGI. Losses at the gene ends were 5 bases for V and 0 bases for J; bases not matched to a gene: 2. The CDR3 covers 15 residues.

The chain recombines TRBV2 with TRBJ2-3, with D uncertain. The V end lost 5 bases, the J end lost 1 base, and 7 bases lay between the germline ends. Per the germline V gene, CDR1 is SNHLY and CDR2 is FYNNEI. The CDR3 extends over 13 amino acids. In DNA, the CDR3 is TGTGCCAGCAGTTTGACACGCACAGATACGCAGTATTTT. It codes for CASSLTRTDTQYF.